This is a list of T cell receptor beta chains from one sample in a study of T cells in Graves' hyperthyroidism and ophthalmopathy. TCRdb re-analysed the multiplex PCR reads in MiXCR, keeping a single row per CDR3 protein. The sample includes 250,000 or so distinct CDR3 sequences, roughly 15% of them seen just once. Sequenced sample: blood. The receptors were sampled from a woman between 50 and 59 years old with Graves' hyperthyroidism that later progressed to Graves' ophthalmopathy. CDR3s include the opening cysteine and the closing phenylalanine or tryptophan. Each record gives: D gene, clone size, V gene, J gene, CDR3 protein, CDR3 DNA. The D gene is left open where the match is weak. Clone size is shown for a subset of rows, as once, few, many or a class of expanded clone.

d_gene: TRBD2; abundance: .; v_gene: TRBV20-1; j_gene: TRBJ2-1; CDR3aa: CSAGFSGLFYNEQFF; CDR3nt: TGCAGTGCTGGATTTAGCGGGTTGTTCTACAATGAGCAGTTCTTC
d_gene: .; abundance: many; v_gene: TRBV6-5; j_gene: TRBJ1-5; CDR3aa: CASSYGGYNQPQHF; CDR3nt: TGTGCCAGCAGTTACGGGGGATACAATCAGCCCCAGCATTTT
d_gene: TRBD2; abundance: many; v_gene: TRBV28; j_gene: TRBJ2-5; CDR3aa: CASSLDKWGLAEQETQYF; CDR3nt: TGTGCCAGCAGTTTAGACAAATGGGGACTAGCGGAGCAAGAGACCCAGTACTTC
d_gene: TRBD1; abundance: few; v_gene: TRBV5-8; j_gene: TRBJ1-1; CDR3aa: CASSSDRGGRAFF; CDR3nt: TGTGCCAGCAGCTCGGACAGGGGAGGTCGGGCTTTCTTT
d_gene: .; abundance: few; v_gene: TRBV27; j_gene: TRBJ2-7; CDR3aa: CASSPPPGVARYEQYF; CDR3nt: TGTGCCAGCAGTCCCCCCCCGGGCGTGGCCCGCTACGAGCAGTACTTC
d_gene: .; abundance: many; v_gene: TRBV20-1; j_gene: TRBJ1-1; CDR3aa: CSPMKGGYAEAFF; CDR3nt: TGCAGTCCCATGAAAGGGGGTTATGCTGAAGCTTTCTTT
d_gene: .; abundance: many; v_gene: TRBV18; j_gene: TRBJ2-5; CDR3aa: CASSPPAGGLQETQYF; CDR3nt: TGTGCCAGCTCACCCCCGGCCGGGGGGCTACAAGAGACCCAGTACTTC
d_gene: .; abundance: .; v_gene: TRBV18; j_gene: TRBJ2-1; CDR3aa: CASSPPGLRNEQFF; CDR3nt: TGTGCCAGCTCACCTCCCGGACTAAGGAATGAGCAGTTCTTC
d_gene: .; abundance: few; v_gene: TRBV4-1; j_gene: TRBJ1-5; CDR3aa: CASSQRWRENSNQPQHF; CDR3nt: TGCGCCAGCAGCCAAAGGTGGAGGGAGAATAGCAATCAGCCCCAGCATTTT
d_gene: TRBD2; abundance: many; v_gene: TRBV3-1; j_gene: TRBJ2-1; CDR3aa: CASSQLRGTSGSSYNEQFF; CDR3nt: TGTGCCAGCAGCCAACTAAGGGGGACTAGCGGGAGCTCCTACAATGAGCAGTTCTTC
d_gene: .; abundance: many; v_gene: TRBV11-2; j_gene: TRBJ1-4; CDR3aa: CASSFGREKLFF; CDR3nt: TGTGCCAGCAGCTTTGGTAGGGAAAAACTGTTTTTT
d_gene: .; abundance: .; v_gene: TRBV29-1; j_gene: TRBJ2-1; CDR3aa: CSVISLNEQFF; CDR3nt: TGCAGCGTTATTAGTCTAAATGAGCAGTTCTTC
d_gene: TRBD1; abundance: .; v_gene: TRBV30; j_gene: TRBJ1-6; CDR3aa: CAWSALRGPLGSPLHF; CDR3nt: TGTGCCTGGAGCGCGCTCAGGGGGCCCTTAGGTTCACCCCTCCACTTT
d_gene: .; abundance: few; v_gene: TRBV9; j_gene: TRBJ1-1; CDR3aa: CASSGPEGYTEAFF; CDR3nt: TGTGCCAGCAGCGGCCCCGAGGGTTACACTGAAGCTTTCTTT
d_gene: TRBD1; abundance: many; v_gene: TRBV29-1; j_gene: TRBJ2-7; CDR3aa: CSVDRGIGDEQYF; CDR3nt: TGCAGCGTCGACAGGGGGATTGGGGACGAGCAGTACTTC
d_gene: TRBD1; abundance: .; v_gene: TRBV6-1; j_gene: TRBJ2-7; CDR3aa: CASRQGGSSYKQYF; CDR3nt: TGTGCCAGCAGACAGGGGGGAAGCTCCTACAAGCAGTACTTC
d_gene: TRBD2; abundance: .; v_gene: TRBV5-1; j_gene: TRBJ2-3; CDR3aa: CASGIGLAGSTDTQYF; CDR3nt: TGCGCCAGCGGAATCGGACTAGCGGGATCCACAGATACGCAGTATTTT
d_gene: TRBD1; abundance: many; v_gene: TRBV12-3/TRBV12-4; j_gene: TRBJ2-1; CDR3aa: CASRHDRGRYNEQFF; CDR3nt: TGTGCCAGCAGACACGACAGGGGAAGGTACAATGAGCAGTTCTTC
d_gene: TRBD1; abundance: .; v_gene: TRBV19; j_gene: TRBJ1-6; CDR3aa: CASTRDSGTSPLHF; CDR3nt: TGTGCCAGTACCCGGGACAGCGGTACTTCACCCCTCCACTTT
d_gene: .; abundance: .; v_gene: TRBV12-3/TRBV12-4; j_gene: TRBJ1-2; CDR3aa: CASSLDSTYGYTF; CDR3nt: TGTGCCAGCAGTTTAGACAGTACCTATGGCTACACCTTC
d_gene: .; abundance: many; v_gene: TRBV30; j_gene: TRBJ1-5; CDR3aa: CAWGVNGGQPQHF; CDR3nt: TGTGCCTGGGGAGTGAACGGGGGTCAGCCCCAGCATTTT
d_gene: .; abundance: many; v_gene: TRBV25-1; j_gene: TRBJ2-1; CDR3aa: CASSLTNNEQFF; CDR3nt: TGTGCCAGCAGTCTTACAAACAATGAGCAGTTCTTC
d_gene: .; abundance: few; v_gene: TRBV2; j_gene: TRBJ1-4; CDR3aa: CASSDRVVEKLFF; CDR3nt: TGTGCCAGCAGTGACAGGGTGGTTGAAAAACTGTTTTTT
d_gene: .; abundance: many; v_gene: TRBV15; j_gene: TRBJ1-2; CDR3aa: CATSRDFTGTANYGYTF; CDR3nt: TGTGCCACCAGCAGAGACTTTACAGGGACCGCTAACTATGGCTACACCTTC
d_gene: .; abundance: many; v_gene: TRBV10-3; j_gene: TRBJ2-1; CDR3aa: CAIRSTRGLNNEQFF; CDR3nt: TGTGCCATCAGAAGTACTAGAGGTTTAAACAATGAGCAGTTCTTC
d_gene: .; abundance: many; v_gene: TRBV30; j_gene: TRBJ1-5; CDR3aa: CAWSVGGWNQPQHF; CDR3nt: TGTGCCTGGAGCGTTGGGGGTTGGAATCAGCCCCAGCATTTT
d_gene: TRBD2; abundance: many; v_gene: TRBV24-1; j_gene: TRBJ2-2; CDR3aa: CATSDSGTSGPKFGELFF; CDR3nt: TGTGCCACCAGTGATTCGGGGACTAGCGGCCCTAAGTTCGGGGAGCTGTTTTTT
d_gene: TRBD2; abundance: few; v_gene: TRBV9; j_gene: TRBJ2-7; CDR3aa: CASSVRTSGYEQYF; CDR3nt: TGTGCCAGCAGCGTTAGGACTAGCGGCTACGAGCAGTACTTC
d_gene: .; abundance: many; v_gene: TRBV2; j_gene: TRBJ2-1; CDR3aa: CASSDNGYNEQFF; CDR3nt: TGTGCCAGCAGTGATAACGGATACAATGAGCAGTTCTTC
d_gene: TRBD2; abundance: .; v_gene: TRBV9; j_gene: TRBJ2-7; CDR3aa: CASSGSGRGTYEQYF; CDR3nt: TGTGCCAGCAGCGGAAGCGGGAGAGGGACCTACGAGCAGTACTTC
d_gene: .; abundance: many; v_gene: TRBV20-1; j_gene: TRBJ2-5; CDR3aa: CSARDLNGRETQYF; CDR3nt: TGCAGTGCTAGAGATCTCAACGGGAGAGAGACCCAGTACTTC
d_gene: TRBD2; abundance: many; v_gene: TRBV3-1; j_gene: TRBJ2-1; CDR3aa: CASSQEVAGVADEQFF; CDR3nt: TGTGCCAGCAGCCAAGAGGTAGCGGGAGTCGCTGATGAGCAGTTCTTC
d_gene: TRBD2; abundance: many; v_gene: TRBV28; j_gene: TRBJ2-7; CDR3aa: CASSPRGVAGAYEQYF; CDR3nt: TGTGCCAGCAGTCCAAGAGGCGTGGCGGGAGCCTACGAGCAGTACTTC
d_gene: .; abundance: .; v_gene: TRBV5-1; j_gene: TRBJ2-3; CDR3aa: CASSLEQASRTDTQYF; CDR3nt: TGCGCCAGCAGCTTGGAACAGGCCTCTCGCACAGATACGCAGTATTTT
d_gene: .; abundance: many; v_gene: TRBV28; j_gene: TRBJ1-5; CDR3aa: CASHAPGKGQPQHF; CDR3nt: TGTGCCAGCCATGCGCCTGGGAAAGGTCAGCCCCAGCATTTT
d_gene: .; abundance: many; v_gene: TRBV5-1; j_gene: TRBJ2-3; CDR3aa: CASRPDSTDTQYF; CDR3nt: TGCGCCAGCCGCCCGGACAGCACAGATACGCAGTATTTT
d_gene: .; abundance: many; v_gene: TRBV10-3; j_gene: TRBJ2-5; CDR3aa: CAISDRLQETQYF; CDR3nt: TGTGCCATCTCCGACAGGCTTCAAGAGACCCAGTACTTC
d_gene: .; abundance: .; v_gene: TRBV6-1; j_gene: TRBJ1-2; CDR3aa: CASSSRDRRYGYTF; CDR3nt: TGTGCCAGCAGTTCCCGGGACCGACGATATGGCTACACCTTC
d_gene: .; abundance: many; v_gene: TRBV6-6; j_gene: TRBJ1-1; CDR3aa: CASSYWTENTEAFF; CDR3nt: TGTGCCAGCAGTTACTGGACGGAGAACACTGAAGCTTTCTTT
d_gene: TRBD1; abundance: .; v_gene: TRBV6-1; j_gene: TRBJ1-2; CDR3aa: CASSRDSPYGYTF; CDR3nt: TGTGCCAGCAGCAGGGACAGCCCCTATGGCTACACCTTC
d_gene: .; abundance: many; v_gene: TRBV20-1; j_gene: TRBJ1-2; CDR3aa: CSARDAAITYGYTF; CDR3nt: TGCAGTGCTAGGGACGCGGCAATAACCTATGGCTACACCTTC
d_gene: .; abundance: many; v_gene: TRBV5-5; j_gene: TRBJ2-7; CDR3aa: CASSLAGHYEQYF; CDR3nt: TGTGCCAGCAGCTTGGCAGGGCATTACGAGCAGTACTTC
d_gene: TRBD1; abundance: .; v_gene: TRBV13; j_gene: TRBJ2-2; CDR3aa: CASSRTGFGGELFF; CDR3nt: TGTGCCAGCAGCCGGACAGGGTTCGGCGGGGAGCTGTTTTTT
d_gene: TRBD1; abundance: .; v_gene: TRBV5-1; j_gene: TRBJ1-1; CDR3aa: CVSSLALTGGYTEALF; CDR3nt: TGCGTCAGCAGCTTGGCACTTACAGGGGGTTACACTGAAGCTCTCTTT
d_gene: .; abundance: .; v_gene: TRBV20-1; j_gene: TRBJ2-6; CDR3aa: CSAHVGGPGANVLTF; CDR3nt: TGCAGTGCCCACGTGGGGGGGCCTGGGGCCAACGTCCTGACTTTC
d_gene: TRBD2; abundance: .; v_gene: TRBV20-1; j_gene: TRBJ2-7; CDR3aa: CSARMTSGSGYEQYF; CDR3nt: TGCAGTGCTCGCATGACTAGCGGGAGTGGCTACGAGCAGTACTTC
d_gene: .; abundance: many; v_gene: TRBV5-1; j_gene: TRBJ1-6; CDR3aa: CASSLEGGALHF; CDR3nt: TGCGCCAGCAGCTTGGAGGGGGGCGCCCTCCACTTT
d_gene: .; abundance: .; v_gene: TRBV28; j_gene: TRBJ2-1; CDR3aa: CASSGPRTHDRPNEQFF; CDR3nt: TGTGCCAGCAGTGGCCCTAGGACCCATGACAGGCCCAATGAGCAGTTCTTC
d_gene: .; abundance: many; v_gene: TRBV6-6; j_gene: TRBJ2-1; CDR3aa: CASSYEGRSYNEQFF; CDR3nt: TGTGCCAGCAGTTACGAGGGCAGGTCCTACAATGAGCAGTTCTTC
d_gene: .; abundance: few; v_gene: TRBV19; j_gene: TRBJ1-5; CDR3aa: CASSISHFYSNQPQHF; CDR3nt: TGTGCCAGTAGTATATCCCACTTCTATAGCAATCAGCCCCAGCATTTT
d_gene: TRBD2; abundance: few; v_gene: TRBV3-1; j_gene: TRBJ2-1; CDR3aa: CASSQDVPSREDSYNEQFF; CDR3nt: TGTGCCAGCAGCCAAGATGTCCCTTCGCGGGAGGACTCCTACAATGAGCAGTTCTTC